Presented here are 20 T cell receptor beta chains from one specimen sequenced in a study of T cell responses to AZD1222 COVID-19 vaccine. The repertoire was sequenced with immunoSEQ multiplex PCR; TCRdb's copy has only in-frame clones and lacks some. The repertoire consists of some 90,000 clones, with under 95% occurring once and the leading ten covering around 5.5%. Here the sequenced sample was peripheral blood, taken on day 0 of MenACWY control vaccination. The receptors were gathered from an adult in good health.

V is TRBV27 and J is TRBJ1-2, with D possibly being TRBD1 (5 bases). CDR3 length equals 14 residues. Germline V CDR1 and CDR2: MNHEY, SMNVEV (reference sequence). V was cut by 5 bases and J by 5 bases, with 15 bases left in between. CDR3 sequence: CASSPRPGGYGYTF. The CDR3 DNA reads TGTGCCAGCAGTCCCCGTCCCGGGGGATATGGCTACACCTTC.

V is TRBV6-5 and J is TRBJ1-5; tentative D call: TRBD1 (6 bases). Germline CDR1 is MNHEY and CDR2 is SVGAGI. V was clipped by 6 bases and J by 7 bases, with 10 bases between them. CDR3 length equals 12 residues. The CDR3 region is CASRQGLQPQHF. As DNA, the CDR3 is TGTGCCAGCAGACAGGGTTTGCAGCCCCAGCATTTT.

The rearrangement links TRBV7-9 to TRBJ2-1, with D perhaps given as TRBD1 or TRBD2 (5 bases each). Trimming pared 4 bases from V and 9 bases from J, leaving 16 bases between. CDR3 length: 14 amino acids. Germline lookup yields CDR1 SEHNR and CDR2 FQNEAQ (reference sequence). In DNA form, the CDR3 reads TGTGCCAGCAGCTCCCTGACAGAGAGCGGTGAGCAGTTCTTC. This codes for CASSSLTESGEQFF.

The J gene is TRBJ1-2, the V gene TRBV6-5, with D perhaps matching TRBD1 (6 bases). The V gene lost 0 bases and the J gene lost 1 base, with 12 bases spanning the gap. Germline CDR1 MNHEY, CDR2 SVGAGI. The CDR3 is 16 residues long. The CDR3 loop is CASSYSAGADNYGYTF. The CDR3 DNA reads as TGTGCCAGCAGTTACTCCGCAGGGGCTGATAACTATGGCTACACCTTC.

This clone came up a few times. V and J are TRBV5-1 and TRBJ2-5; 7 bases fit TRBD1. The V and J ends lost 5 bases and 0 bases, in that order; junction bases with no gene match: 7. CDR3 length equals 15 residues. In germline, CDR1 is SGHRS, CDR2 YFSETQ. Here the CDR3 reads CASRQGPSYQETQYF. The CDR3 region has the DNA TGCGCCAGCAGACAGGGGCCGTCGTACCAAGAGACCCAGTACTTC.

The chain carries TRBV18 and TRBJ1-4; D is ambiguous. CDR1 is KGHSH, CDR2 LQKENI, per germline. The V end was cut by 1 base, the J end by 0 bases, with 6 bases between. There are 15 residues in the CDR3. The CDR3 protein is CASSPQGTTNEKLFF. CDR3 in DNA: TGTGCCAGCTCACCACAAGGAACAACTAATGAAAAACTGTTTTTT.

The J gene is TRBJ2-7, the V gene TRBV11-2; 11 nucleotides agree with TRBD1. Per germline, CDR1 SGHAT and CDR2 FQNNGV. The CDR3 sequence is 15 residues long. With V trimmed by 6 bases and J by 6 bases, 10 bases remained unmatched. The CDR3 loop is CASRLTGTGGREQYF. CDR3 DNA sequence: TGTGCCAGCAGATTGACCGGGACAGGGGGTCGCGAGCAGTACTTC.

This chain uses TRBV20-1 with TRBJ1-2; no clear D gene. The V gene's germline CDR1 is DFQATT and CDR2 SNEGSKA (reference sequence). Trimming took 3 bases from V and 7 from J, leaving 9 bases between them. The CDR3 runs 11 residues. CDR3 in amino acids: CSASGVTGYTF. CDR3 DNA: TGCAGTGCTAGTGGGGTTACTGGCTACACCTTC.

The J gene is TRBJ2-3, the V gene TRBV9, with D hard to call. Trimming took 4 bases from V and 3 from J, leaving 9 bases between them. Germline V gene data show CDR1 as SGDLS and CDR2 as YYNGEE. This CDR3 is 13 amino acids long. The CDR3 spells CASSLGRTDTQYF. CDR3 coding DNA: TGTGCCAGCAGCCTAGGACGGACAGATACGCAGTATTTT.

This chain links TRBV20-1 with TRBJ1-1; the D gene is possibly TRBD1 (5 bases). CDR3 length: 11 amino acids. Germline V gene sequence: CDR1 DFQATT, CDR2 SNEGSKA (reference sequence). V lost 6 bases and J 4 bases, leaving 9 bases between the germline ends. The CDR3 sequence is CSAMGTTEAFF. CDR3 DNA: TGCAGTGCAATGGGGACCACTGAAGCTTTCTTT.

This chain uses TRBV11-2 with TRBJ2-7; D unresolved. CDR3 length: 12 amino acids. V lost 3 bases, J lost 9 bases, and 12 bases lay in between. Germline V gene lookup returns CDR1 SGHAT and CDR2 FQNNGV. CDR3 coding DNA: TGTGCCAGCAGCTTCTGGGGTACTGGGCAGTACTTC. Translating gives CASSFWGTGQYF.

This chain joins TRBV3-1 (or the pseudogene TRBV3-2) and TRBJ1-2; perhaps TRBD1 as D (5 bases). This CDR3 region has 14 residues. Between the trimmed V and J ends, which lost 4 bases and 3 bases, there was a span of 12 bases. Germline CDR1 LGHDT, CDR2 YNNKEL (reference sequence). CDR3 DNA: TGTGCCAGCAGCCCGACAGTCTCGGACTATGGCTACACCTTC. Translating it yields CASSPTVSDYGYTF.

V and J are TRBV28 and TRBJ2-7; 11 bases match TRBD2. J was trimmed by 0 bases and V by 6 bases; bases with no gene match: 1. This CDR3 spans 14 amino acids. Germline loops: CDR1 MDHEN, CDR2 SYDVKM. The CDR3 here is CASRTSGSSYEQYF. CDR3 DNA: TGTGCCAGCAGAACTAGCGGGAGCTCCTACGAGCAGTACTTC.

The chain couples TRBV4-1 to TRBJ2-2; no clear D gene. With 1 base removed from V and 7 bases from J, the gap between germline ends came to 1 base. Germline V lookup: CDR1 MGHRA, CDR2 YSYEKL. The CDR3 is 11 residues long. CDR3 in DNA: TGCGCCAGCAGCCAAGGCGGGGAGCTGTTTTTT. This encodes CASSQGGELFF.

The chain combines TRBV7-9 with TRBJ1-1; TRBD1 might be the D (6 bases). Per germline, CDR1 SEHNR and CDR2 FQNEAQ (reference sequence). The CDR3 runs 14 residues. The V end lost 8 bases, the J end lost 5 bases, and 18 bases lay between the germline ends. As DNA, the CDR3 is TGTGCCAGCGGAGTGGGAGGGGGGTCAACTGAAGCTTTCTTT. This codes for CASGVGGGSTEAFF. Combining the CDR3 with reference TRBV7-9 and TRBJ1-1 gives the whole variable domain DTGVSQNPRHKITKRGQNVTFRCDPISEHNRLYWYRQTLGQGPEFLTYFQNEAQLEKSRLLSDRFSAERPKGSFSTLEIQRTEQGDSAMYLCASGVGGGSTEAFFGQGTRLTVV.

This clone was seen only a few times. The genes are TRBV23-1 and TRBJ2-7; tentative D call: TRBD2 (6 bases). TRBV23-1 counts as an open reading frame of uncertain function. The CDR3 runs to 15 residues. Trimming pared 6 bases from V and 3 bases from J, leaving 18 bases between. The CDR3 nucleotides are TGCGCCAGCAGGGTAAGGGAAGGAGGGGACTACGAGCAGTACTTC. Protein: CASRVREGGDYEQYF.

The chain combines TRBV6-5 with TRBJ2-7, with 9 bases matching TRBD1. The germline V gene encodes CDR1 MNHEY and CDR2 SVGAGI. The CDR3 has 13 residues. V lost 6 bases, J lost 6 bases, and 6 bases stayed unmatched. The CDR3 DNA sequence: TGTGCCAGCAGCCGGACAGGGGAAGGCGAGCAGTACTTC. Its translation: CASSRTGEGEQYF.

The J gene is TRBJ2-2, the V gene TRBV19; 10 bases align to TRBD2. Germline V lookup: CDR1 LNHDA, CDR2 SQIVND (reference sequence). J lost 5 bases, V lost 3 bases, and 3 bases had no gene match. This CDR3 is 15 amino acids long. CDR3 nucleotide sequence: TGTGCCAGTAGTATGACAGCGGGAGGGACCGGGGAGCTGTTTTTT. Translated: CASSMTAGGTGELFF.

This rearrangement joins TRBV19 to TRBJ2-2, with D perhaps TRBD2 (6 bases). V was pared by 1 base and J by 5 bases, with 11 bases between. The germline V gene has CDR1 LNHDA and CDR2 SQIVND (reference sequence). The CDR3 extends over 15 amino acids. This CDR3 reads CASSIVGGATGELFF. The DNA of the CDR3 is TGTGCCAGTAGTATAGTTGGAGGGGCAACCGGGGAGCTGTTTTTT.

The chain combines TRBV18 with TRBJ1-1, with D perhaps TRBD1 (6 bases). Per the germline V gene, CDR1 is KGHSH and CDR2 is LQKENI. The CDR3 has 14 residues. The V gene lost 3 bases and the J gene lost 4 bases, with 12 bases spanning the gap. CDR3 amino acids: CASSPQGYLTEAFF. Written as DNA, the CDR3 is TGTGCCAGCTCACCTCAGGGGTACCTCACTGAAGCTTTCTTT.